This record looks at one T cell receptor (beta chain) sequence and its context. Its antigen is still unknown. This entry is derived from a study of T cell responses to AZD1222 COVID-19 vaccine. Findings and caveats of the study: In all cases, repertoires were sampled only after the peak T cell response. There were mostly white British donors and more females than males, and clonal diversity was possibly underestimated.

Here immunoSEQ multiplex PCR was the method, and the copy in TCRdb shows in-frame clones only, minus some. The sample contains some 54,000 clones, about 89% of which appear only once. V was pared by 5 bases and J by 1 base, with 12 bases between. CDR3 size: 14 residues. Germline CDR1 MNHEY, CDR2 SVGAGI. The source was peripheral blood, collected on day 0 of AZD1222 vaccination. This sequence joins TRBV6-5 and TRBJ2-7, with a tentative D call TRBD2 (6 bases). The origin of this receptor is an adult in good health. The CDR3 region has the DNA TGTGCCAGCAGTCAGTCGGGACTTTCCTACGAGCAGTACTTC. As protein: CASSQSGLSYEQYF.